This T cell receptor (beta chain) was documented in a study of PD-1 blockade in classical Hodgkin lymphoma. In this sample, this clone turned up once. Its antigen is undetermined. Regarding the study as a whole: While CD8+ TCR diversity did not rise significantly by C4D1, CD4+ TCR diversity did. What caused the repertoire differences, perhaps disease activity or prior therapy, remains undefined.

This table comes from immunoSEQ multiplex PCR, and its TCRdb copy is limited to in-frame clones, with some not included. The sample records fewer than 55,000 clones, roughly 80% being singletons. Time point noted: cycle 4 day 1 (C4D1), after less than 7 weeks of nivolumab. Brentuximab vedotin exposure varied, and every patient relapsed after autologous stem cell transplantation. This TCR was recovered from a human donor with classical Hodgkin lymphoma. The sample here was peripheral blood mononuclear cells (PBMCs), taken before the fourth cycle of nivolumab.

The CDR3, as DNA: TGTGCCAGCAGCCCTCCTGCGGTACCTGAAGCTTTCTTT. This sequence encodes CASSPPAVPEAFF. This sequence joins TRBV7-9 and TRBJ1-1; D gene unclear. Germline assignment: CDR1 SEHNR and CDR2 FQNEAQ (reference sequence). CDR3 length: 13 residues. V lost 5 bases, J lost 6 bases, and 13 bases lay in between.